These T cell receptor beta chains were read from a single sample in a study of PD-L1 blockade in urothelial cancer. Sequencing was performed with immunoSEQ multiplex PCR; in TCRdb, only in-frame clones are kept and a portion is missing. Found here are approximately 100,000 clones, approximately 91% of them singletons; the top ten hold approximately 1%. This specimen was PBMCs, taken around atezolizumab (anti-PD-L1) treatment. These receptors came from a woman aged 80 or over with urothelial cancer. Each CDR3 is given with its conserved first and last residue. The order of the fields is J gene, V gene, CDR3 protein.

TRBJ1-5,TRBV2,CASKGASNQPQHF
TRBJ2-2,TRBV11-2,CASSLDKPGELFF
TRBJ2-7,TRBV7-8,CASSLGGSLYEQYF
TRBJ2-7,TRBV28,CASRSTGQGMGEQYF
TRBJ2-7,TRBV2,CASRRDSLYEQYF
TRBJ1-1,TRBV19,CASSMPETGWTEAFF
TRBJ2-7,TRBV7-9,CASSLDGSTTYEQYF
TRBJ2-1,TRBV4-2,CASSQRNGGLIGNEQFF
TRBJ2-2,TRBV5-1,CASSLQDRNTGELFF
TRBJ2-5,TRBV5-4,CASSRQGQAGETQYF
TRBJ1-1,TRBV5-1,CASSLGRDSQAFF
TRBJ1-4,TRBV7-2,CASSLGGRGNEKLFF
TRBJ2-2,TRBV27,CASSLGGESTGELFF
TRBJ1-5,TRBV6-1,CASSEAGGGNQPQHF
TRBJ1-4,TRBV7-9,CASSLRSGVGEKLFF
TRBJ2-3,TRBV15,CATSRVRDTNTDTQYF
TRBJ1-1,TRBV6-5,CASSYSEGNTEAFF
TRBJ1-5,TRBV4-1,CASSHTRRGNQPQHF
TRBJ1-5,TRBV28,CASSTPDRFNQPQHF
TRBJ1-1,TRBV29-1,CSVWGGSNTEAFF
TRBJ1-5,TRBV7-8,CASSLARGAGQPQHF
TRBJ2-1,TRBV10-1,CASSRETGATEQFF
TRBJ2-2,TRBV6-4,CASSPGLRTSGELFF
TRBJ2-3,TRBV5-6,CASSLGLATDTQYF
TRBJ2-3,TRBV5-1,CASAQPAGGGTDTQYF
TRBJ1-1,TRBV11-2,CASSAGSEAFF
TRBJ2-2,TRBV27,CASSFRQGGSGELFF
TRBJ2-5,TRBV28,CASSLVEGRKPRGETQYF
TRBJ2-3,TRBV29-1,CSVAGEGTDTQYF
TRBJ2-7,TRBV5-1,CASSLVAGKTFEQYF
TRBJ1-2,TRBV6-5,CASSLDRAGYGYTF
TRBJ2-3,TRBV2,CASSDQGQGTDTQYF
TRBJ1-2,TRBV5-5,CASSADRELNYGYTF
TRBJ2-1,TRBV6-1,CASSEWESGLAGVSEQFF
TRBJ2-1,TRBV7-6,CASSLVGQGFGSNEQFF
TRBJ2-1,TRBV5-1,CASSPTGQRARNEQFF
TRBJ2-1,TRBV5-1,CASSLSSGAYNEQFF
TRBJ2-5,TRBV5-1,CASSSGLAGEETQYF
TRBJ2-3,TRBV15,CATSTRQGRDTQYF
TRBJ2-2,TRBV29-1,CSVSSLAGGTGELFF
TRBJ1-1,TRBV19,CASSILPGQGRAFF
TRBJ1-1,TRBV27,CASSFLGTGTGGTEAFF
TRBJ2-1,TRBV14,CASSQDGRRSQSSYNEQFF
TRBJ1-1,TRBV11-2,CATKLSSGGLGNTEAFF
TRBJ1-2,TRBV18,CASRREDYGYTF
TRBJ2-3,TRBV7-2,CASSLGLAGGYTDTQYF
TRBJ2-3,TRBV7-3,CASSPRGNTDTQYF
TRBJ2-2,TRBV6-6,CASSYQAGNTGELFF
TRBJ2-3,TRBV5-4,CASSLVGRESADTQYF
TRBJ2-1,TRBV2,CASSRREREGHDEQFF
TRBJ1-1,TRBV5-4,CASSFYWNTEAFF
TRBJ2-2,TRBV2,CASSETSGELYTGELFF